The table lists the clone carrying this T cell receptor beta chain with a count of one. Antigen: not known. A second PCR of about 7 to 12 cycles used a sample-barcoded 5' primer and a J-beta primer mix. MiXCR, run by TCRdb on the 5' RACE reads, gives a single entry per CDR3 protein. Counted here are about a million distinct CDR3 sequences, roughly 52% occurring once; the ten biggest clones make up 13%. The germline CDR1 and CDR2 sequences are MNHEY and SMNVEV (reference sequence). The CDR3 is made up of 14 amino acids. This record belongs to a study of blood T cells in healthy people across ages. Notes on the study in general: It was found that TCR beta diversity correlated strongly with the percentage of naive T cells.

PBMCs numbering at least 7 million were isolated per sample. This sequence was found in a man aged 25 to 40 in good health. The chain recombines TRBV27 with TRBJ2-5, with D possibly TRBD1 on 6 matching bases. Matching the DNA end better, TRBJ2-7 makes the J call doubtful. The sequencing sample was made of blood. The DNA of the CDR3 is TGTGCCAGCAGTTCCCTTCGGGACACCGACGAGCAGTACTTC. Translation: CASSSLRDTDEQYF.